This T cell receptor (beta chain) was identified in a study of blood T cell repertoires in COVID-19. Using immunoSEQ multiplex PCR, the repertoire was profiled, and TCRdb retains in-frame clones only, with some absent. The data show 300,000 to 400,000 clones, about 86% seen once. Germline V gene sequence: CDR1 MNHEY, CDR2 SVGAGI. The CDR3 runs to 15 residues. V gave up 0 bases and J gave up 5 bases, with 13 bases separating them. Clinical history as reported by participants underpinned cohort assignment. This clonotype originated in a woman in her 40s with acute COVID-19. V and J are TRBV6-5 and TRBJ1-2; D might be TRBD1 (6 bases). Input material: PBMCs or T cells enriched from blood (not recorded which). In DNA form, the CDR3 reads TGTGCCAGCAGTTACTCGAGGGAGGGGGGGTATGGCTACACCTTC. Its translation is CASSYSREGGYGYTF.